This passage covers 5 T cell receptor beta chains from one sample sequenced in a study of shared clonotypes between healthy human individuals. The protocol was immunoSEQ multiplex PCR, while the TCRdb copy is restricted to in-frame clones and leaves out a portion. The sample lists 2 million to 2.5 million clones; roughly 92% were seen once. Sequenced input: naive CD4+ T cells from PBMCs. As to subset: CD45RA+ positively selected. The receptors shown here come from a man aged 18 to 29 in good health. Some clones in this sample may be carry-over from other donors' samples.

The chain joins TRBV2 to TRBJ1-5; maybe TRBD1 (6 bases). Trimming removed 6 bases at V and 5 bases at J, with 23 bases between. Per the germline V gene, CDR1 is SNHLY and CDR2 is FYNNEI. CDR3 length: 17 amino acids. The CDR3 here is CASRKGRLQGPDQPQHF. For the CDR3, the DNA is TGTGCCAGCAGGAAAGGTCGGTTACAGGGTCCGGATCAGCCCCAGCATTTT. Drawing the rest from reference TRBV2 and TRBJ1-5, the complete variable domain is EPEVTQTPSHQVTQMGQEVILRCVPISNHLYFYWYRQILGQKVEFLVSFYNNEISEKSEIFDDQFSVERPDGSNFTLKIRSTKLEDSAMYFCASRKGRLQGPDQPQHFGDGTRLSIL.

The chain has TRBV7-9 and TRBJ2-7; D is unresolved. This CDR3 has 8 residues. Germline V gene lookup returns CDR1 SEHNR and CDR2 FQNEAQ (reference sequence). The CDR3 is CISYEQYF. For the CDR3, the DNA is TGTATCTCCTACGAGCAGTACTTC.

This chain joins TRBV10-3 and TRBJ1-3, with 11 bases matching TRBD1. CDR1 is ENHRY, CDR2 SYGVKD, per germline. Germline trimming cut 8 bases from V and 0 bases from J; bases unmatched to any gene: 3. This CDR3 has 15 amino acids. The CDR3 region has the DNA TGTGCCATCGGGACAGGGGGAAACTCTGGAAACACCATATATTTT. Its protein is CAIGTGGNSGNTIYF.

The chain links TRBV9 to TRBJ2-7, with 13 bases lining up with TRBD2. Germline loops: CDR1 SGDLS, CDR2 YYNGEE. This CDR3 has 16 amino acids. Losses at the gene ends were 4 bases for V and 7 bases for J; bases not matched to a gene: 11. The CDR3 here is CASSFQGLAGVGEQYF. The CDR3 bases are TGTGCCAGCAGCTTTCAAGGACTAGCGGGAGTGGGGGAGCAGTACTTC.

This clone has just one count. The rearrangement uses TRBV6-5 and TRBJ1-3; the D is unclear. The V and J ends lost 0 bases and 6 bases respectively, with 12 bases between them. The CDR3 is made up of 15 amino acids. Germline V gene data show CDR1 as MNHEY and CDR2 as SVGAGI. CDR3: CASSYSRGQLNTIYF. In nucleotides, the CDR3 is TGTGCCAGCAGTTACTCGAGAGGGCAGTTAAACACCATATATTTT.